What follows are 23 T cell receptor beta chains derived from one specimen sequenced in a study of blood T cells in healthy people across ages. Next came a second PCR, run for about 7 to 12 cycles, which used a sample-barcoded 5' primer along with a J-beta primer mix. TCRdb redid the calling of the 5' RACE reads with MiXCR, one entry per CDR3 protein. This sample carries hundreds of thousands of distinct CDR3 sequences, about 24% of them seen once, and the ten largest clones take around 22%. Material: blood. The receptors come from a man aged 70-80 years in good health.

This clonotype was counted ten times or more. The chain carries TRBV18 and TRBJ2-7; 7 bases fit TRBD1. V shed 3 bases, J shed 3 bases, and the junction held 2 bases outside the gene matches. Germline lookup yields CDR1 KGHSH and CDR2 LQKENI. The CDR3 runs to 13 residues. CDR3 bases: TGTGCCAGCTCACCCTCAGGGGGCTACGAGCAGTACGTC. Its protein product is CASSPSGGYEQYV.

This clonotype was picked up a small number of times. The CDR3 bases are TGTGCCAGCAGTAGCCAGGGATTCGGCTACACCTTC. This codes for CASSSQGFGYTF. This chain uses TRBV12-3 or TRBV12-4 with TRBJ1-2; tentatively, D is TRBD1 (5 bases). There are 12 residues in the CDR3. Trimming pared 5 bases from V and 8 bases from J, leaving 12 bases between.

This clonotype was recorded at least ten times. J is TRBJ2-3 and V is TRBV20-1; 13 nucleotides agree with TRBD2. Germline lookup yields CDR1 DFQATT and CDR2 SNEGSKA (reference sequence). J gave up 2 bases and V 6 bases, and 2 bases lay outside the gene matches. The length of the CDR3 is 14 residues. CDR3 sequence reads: CSAGTSGITDTQYF. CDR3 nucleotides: TGCAGTGCGGGGACTAGCGGGATCACAGATACGCAGTATTTT.

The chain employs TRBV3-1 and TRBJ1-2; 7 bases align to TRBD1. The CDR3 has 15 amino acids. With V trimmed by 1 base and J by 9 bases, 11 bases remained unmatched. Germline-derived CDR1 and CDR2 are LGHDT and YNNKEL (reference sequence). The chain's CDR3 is CASSQVWGRGDSYTF. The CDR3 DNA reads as TGTGCCAGCAGCCAAGTCTGGGGCAGGGGGGATAGCTACACCTTC. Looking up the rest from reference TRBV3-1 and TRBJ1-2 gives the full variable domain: DTAVSQTPKYLVTQMGNDKSIKCEQNLGHDTMYWYKQDSKKFLKIMFSYNNKELIINETVPNRFSPKSPDKAHLNLHINSLELGDSAVYFCASSQVWGRGDSYTFGSGTRLTVV.

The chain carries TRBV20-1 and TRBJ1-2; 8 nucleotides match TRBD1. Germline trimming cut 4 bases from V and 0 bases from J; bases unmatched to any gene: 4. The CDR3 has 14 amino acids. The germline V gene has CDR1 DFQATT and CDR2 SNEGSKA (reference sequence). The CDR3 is CSAKNRGTNYGYTF. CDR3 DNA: TGCAGTGCTAAGAACAGGGGGACTAACTATGGCTACACCTTC.

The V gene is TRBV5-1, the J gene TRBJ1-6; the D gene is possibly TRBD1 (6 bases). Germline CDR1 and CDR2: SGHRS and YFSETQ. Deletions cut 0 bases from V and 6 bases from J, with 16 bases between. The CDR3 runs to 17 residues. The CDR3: CASSLGPGVVLNSPLHF. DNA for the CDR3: TGCGCCAGCAGCTTGGGCCCAGGGGTCGTGCTTAATTCACCCCTCCACTTT.

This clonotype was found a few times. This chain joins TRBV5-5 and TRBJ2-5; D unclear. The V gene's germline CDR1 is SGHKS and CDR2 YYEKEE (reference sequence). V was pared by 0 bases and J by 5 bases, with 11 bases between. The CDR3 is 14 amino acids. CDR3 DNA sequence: TGTGCCAGCAGCTTGGTTCCGTTTTGGGAGACCCAGTACTTC. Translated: CASSLVPFWETQYF.

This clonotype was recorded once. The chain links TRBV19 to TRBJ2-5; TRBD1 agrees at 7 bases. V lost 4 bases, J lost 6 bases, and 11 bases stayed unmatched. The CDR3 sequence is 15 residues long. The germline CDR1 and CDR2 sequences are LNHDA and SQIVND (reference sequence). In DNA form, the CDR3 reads TGTGCCAGTAGTACGACAGGGCGAATGGGAAAGACCCAGTACTTC. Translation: CASSTTGRMGKTQYF.

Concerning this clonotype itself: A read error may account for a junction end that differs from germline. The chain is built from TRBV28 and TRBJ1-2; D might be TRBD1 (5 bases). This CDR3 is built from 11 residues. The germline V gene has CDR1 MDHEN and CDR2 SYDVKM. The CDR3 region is CASSKIRDDHF. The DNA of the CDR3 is TGTGCCAGCAGTAAAATCCGGGACGATCACTTC.

The CDR3 here is CASSFRRGPQETQYF. The DNA of the CDR3 is TGTGCCAGCAGTTTTCGCAGGGGGCCCCAAGAGACCCAGTACTTC. The chain recombines TRBV27 with TRBJ2-5; TRBD1 matches 8 bases. Germline V gene lookup returns CDR1 MNHEY and CDR2 SMNVEV (reference sequence). V was pared by 3 bases and J by 1 base, with 4 bases of the junction left unmatched. The CDR3 has 15 residues.

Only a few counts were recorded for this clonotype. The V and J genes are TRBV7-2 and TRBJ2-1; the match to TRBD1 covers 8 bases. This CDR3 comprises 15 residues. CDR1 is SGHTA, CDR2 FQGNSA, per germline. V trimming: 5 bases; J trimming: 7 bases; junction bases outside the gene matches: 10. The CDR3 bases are TGTGCCAGCAGCGCCGGACAGGGAATGGGAAATGAGCAGTTCTTC. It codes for CASSAGQGMGNEQFF.

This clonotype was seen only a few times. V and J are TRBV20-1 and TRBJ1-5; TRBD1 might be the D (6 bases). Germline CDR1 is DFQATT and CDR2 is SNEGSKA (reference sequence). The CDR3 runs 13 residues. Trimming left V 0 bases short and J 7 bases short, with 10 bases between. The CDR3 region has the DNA TGCAGTGCTAGAGATGCCAGGGGCCAGCCCCAGCATTTT. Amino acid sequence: CSARDARGQPQHF.

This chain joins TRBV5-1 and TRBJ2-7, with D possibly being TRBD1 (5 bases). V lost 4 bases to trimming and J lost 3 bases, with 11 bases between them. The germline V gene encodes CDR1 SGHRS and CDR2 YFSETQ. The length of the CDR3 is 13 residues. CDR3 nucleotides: TGCGCCAGCAGCCCCCCCGACAGCTACGAGCAGTACGTC. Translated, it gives CASSPPDSYEQYV.

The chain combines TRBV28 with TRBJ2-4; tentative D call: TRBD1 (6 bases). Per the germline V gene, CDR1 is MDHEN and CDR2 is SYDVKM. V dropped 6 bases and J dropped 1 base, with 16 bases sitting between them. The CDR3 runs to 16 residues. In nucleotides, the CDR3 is TGTGCCAGCAGGGACAGCGGCGGCGAGGCCAAAAACATTCAGTACTTC. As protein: CASRDSGGEAKNIQYF.

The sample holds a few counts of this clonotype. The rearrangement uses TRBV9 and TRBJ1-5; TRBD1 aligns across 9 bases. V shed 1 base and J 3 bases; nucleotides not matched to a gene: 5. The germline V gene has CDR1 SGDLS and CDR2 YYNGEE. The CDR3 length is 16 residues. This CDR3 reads CASSVRTGEDNQPQHF. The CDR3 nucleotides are TGTGCCAGCAGCGTACGGACAGGGGAAGACAATCAGCCCCAGCATTTT.

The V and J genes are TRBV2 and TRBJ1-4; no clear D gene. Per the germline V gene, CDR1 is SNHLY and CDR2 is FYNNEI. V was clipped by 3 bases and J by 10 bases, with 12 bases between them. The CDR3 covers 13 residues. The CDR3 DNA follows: TGTGCCAGCAGTGAGCGGACCCGGGCAAAACTGTTTTTT. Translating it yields CASSERTRAKLFF.

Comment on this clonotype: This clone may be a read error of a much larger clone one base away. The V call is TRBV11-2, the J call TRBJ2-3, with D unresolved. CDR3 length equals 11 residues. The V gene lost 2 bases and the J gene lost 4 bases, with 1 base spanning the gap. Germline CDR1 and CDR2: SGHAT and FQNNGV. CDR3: CASSLPDTQYF. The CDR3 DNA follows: TGTGCCAGCAGCTTACCAGATACGCAGTATTTT.

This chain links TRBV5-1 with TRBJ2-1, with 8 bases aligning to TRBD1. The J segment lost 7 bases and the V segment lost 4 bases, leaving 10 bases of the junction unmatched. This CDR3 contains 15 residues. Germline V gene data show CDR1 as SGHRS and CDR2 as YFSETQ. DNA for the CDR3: TGCGCCAGCAGCAGGGGGGACAGGTTTTGGAATGAGCAGTTCTTC. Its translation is CASSRGDRFWNEQFF.

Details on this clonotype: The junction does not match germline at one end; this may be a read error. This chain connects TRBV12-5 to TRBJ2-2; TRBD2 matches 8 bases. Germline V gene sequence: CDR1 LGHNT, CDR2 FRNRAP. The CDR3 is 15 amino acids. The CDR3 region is CASGRGLGESGELFF. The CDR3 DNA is TGTGCTAGTGGCCGGGGACTAGGAGAGAGCGGGGAACTGTTTTTT.

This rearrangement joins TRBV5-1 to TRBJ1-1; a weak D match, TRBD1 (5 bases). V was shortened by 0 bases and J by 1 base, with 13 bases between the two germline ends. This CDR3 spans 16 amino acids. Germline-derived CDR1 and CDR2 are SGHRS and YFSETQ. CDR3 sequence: CASSLVLGGTNTEAFF. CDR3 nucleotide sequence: TGCGCCAGCAGCTTGGTTCTCGGGGGGACGAACACTGAAGCTTTCTTT.

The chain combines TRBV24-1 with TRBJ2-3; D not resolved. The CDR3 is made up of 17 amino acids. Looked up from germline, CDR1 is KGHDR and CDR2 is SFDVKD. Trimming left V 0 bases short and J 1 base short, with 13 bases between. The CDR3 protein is CATSDLRARSGTDTQYF. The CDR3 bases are TGTGCCACCAGTGATTTGCGCGCGAGGTCGGGCACAGATACGCAGTATTTT.

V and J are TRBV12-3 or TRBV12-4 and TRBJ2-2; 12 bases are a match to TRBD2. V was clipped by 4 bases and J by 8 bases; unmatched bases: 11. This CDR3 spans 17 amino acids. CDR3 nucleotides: TGTGCCAGCAGTTCCCATCGACTAGCGGGAGACGCTGGGGAGCTGTTTTTT. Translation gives CASSSHRLAGDAGELFF.

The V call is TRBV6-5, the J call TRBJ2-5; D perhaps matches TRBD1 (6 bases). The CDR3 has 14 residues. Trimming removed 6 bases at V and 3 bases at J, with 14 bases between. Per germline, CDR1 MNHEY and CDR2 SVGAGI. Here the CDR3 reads CASRKSGQKETQYF. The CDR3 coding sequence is TGTGCCAGCAGAAAAAGTGGACAGAAAGAGACCCAGTACTTC.